The rows below give T cell receptor beta chains drawn from one sample of a study of blood T cell repertoires in COVID-19. Assay: immunoSEQ multiplex PCR; the TCRdb copy retains only in-frame clones and omits some. The profile shows around 180,000 clones, roughly 81% of them singletons. Material for sequencing was peripheral blood. These receptors came from an elderly woman with COVID-19, enrolled during active disease. Both conserved end residues are part of each CDR3. The D gene is left open where the match is weak. A row's size may be missing; if present it is once, few, many or a size class.

cdr3_aa	cdr3_nt	v_call	j_call	d_call	clone_size
CASSSDLREGYGYTF	TGTGCCAGCTCATCGGATCTCCGGGAAGGCTATGGCTACACCTTC	TRBV18	TRBJ1-2	NA	NA
CASSLERTDTQYF	TGTGCCAGCAGTCTGGAGCGCACAGATACGCAGTATTTT	TRBV6-5	TRBJ2-3	NA	NA
CASSITGSAYNEQFF	TGTGCCAGCAGCATCACAGGCAGTGCCTACAATGAGCAGTTCTTC	TRBV6-6	TRBJ2-1	NA	NA
CASSPEAGGPHEQYF	TGCGCCAGCAGCCCGGAGGCGGGAGGGCCCCACGAGCAGTACTTC	TRBV5-1	TRBJ2-7	TRBD2	NA
CASSSGGPYEQYF	TGTGCCAGCAGCTCGGGGGGGCCCTACGAGCAGTACTTC	TRBV12-3/TRBV12-4	TRBJ2-7	TRBD2	NA
CASKEIQGGQETQYF	TGTGCCAGCAAAGAAATCCAGGGAGGCCAAGAGACCCAGTACTTC	TRBV2	TRBJ2-5	NA	once
CASRPYRGHGYTF	TGTGCCAGCAGACCGTACAGGGGACATGGCTACACCTTC	TRBV27	TRBJ1-2	TRBD1	few
CASSLGVLSGKLFF	TGTGCCAGCAGCTTAGGTGTGTTGTCAGGGAAACTGTTTTTT	TRBV11-2	TRBJ1-4	NA	NA
CASSLRGQGRETQYF	TGTGCCAGCAGTTTGCGGGGACAGGGGAGGGAGACCCAGTACTTC	TRBV11-2	TRBJ2-5	TRBD1	NA
CASRDSFYGYTF	TGTGCCAGCAGGGACAGTTTCTATGGCTACACCTTC	TRBV28	TRBJ1-2	NA	NA
CASSSYHGPLELFF	TGTGCCAGCAGCTCTTACCACGGTCCCCTCGAGCTGTTTTTT	TRBV7-2	TRBJ2-2	NA	NA
CASSPGTSNEQFF	TGCGCCAGCAGCCCGGGGACTTCTAATGAGCAGTTCTTC	TRBV5-1	TRBJ2-1	NA	NA